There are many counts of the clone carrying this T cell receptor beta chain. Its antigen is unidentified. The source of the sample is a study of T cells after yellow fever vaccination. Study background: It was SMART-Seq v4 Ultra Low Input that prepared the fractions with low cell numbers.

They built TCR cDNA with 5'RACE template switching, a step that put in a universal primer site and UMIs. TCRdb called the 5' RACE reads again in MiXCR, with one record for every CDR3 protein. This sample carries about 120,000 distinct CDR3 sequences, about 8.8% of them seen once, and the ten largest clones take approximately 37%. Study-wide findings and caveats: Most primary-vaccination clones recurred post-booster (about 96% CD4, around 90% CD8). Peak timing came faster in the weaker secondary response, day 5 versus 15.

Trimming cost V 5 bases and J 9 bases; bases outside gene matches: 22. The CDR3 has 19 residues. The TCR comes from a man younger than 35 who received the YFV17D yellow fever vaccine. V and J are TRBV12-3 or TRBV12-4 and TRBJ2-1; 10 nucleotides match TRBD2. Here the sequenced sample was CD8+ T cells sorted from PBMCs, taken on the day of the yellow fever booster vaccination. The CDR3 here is CASSPYALAGDPKSAEQFF. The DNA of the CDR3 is TGTGCCAGCAGTCCTTATGCCCTAGCGGGGGACCCCAAGTCCGCTGAGCAGTTCTTC.